This T cell receptor beta chain came from a study of cytomegalovirus exposure and HLA in healthy donors. Whole-study results and caveats: The classifier was said to identify cytomegalovirus status with high specificity and sensitivity. In vitro data verified a few CMV-associated chains as specific for CMV antigens. A subsequent analysis found that TCR clusters from the first cohort also tended to co-occur in the 120 or so validation repertoires, with under 95% of cluster scores above 0. The study recorded 150 to 200 TCR beta chains that were cytomegalovirus-associated.

Germline assignment: CDR1 MNHNY and CDR2 SVGAGI (reference sequence). The CDR3 length is 15 residues. Unmatched junction bases numbered 6, after V lost 2 bases and J lost 6 bases. Remarks on this clone: Its target is not known.

Profiling relied on immunoSEQ multiplex PCR, and the TCRdb table lists in-frame clones only, not all of them. The sample has approximately 200,000 clones, 81% seen once. This TCR came from a woman aged 25 to 39 in good health and CMV-seronegative. The source material was PBMCs. The J gene is TRBJ2-2, the V gene TRBV6-6; 7 nucleotides line up with TRBD2. The CDR3, as DNA: TGTGCCAGCAGTTACGGACTAGGGGTAGCCGGGGAGCTGTTTTTT. It encodes CASSYGLGVAGELFF.